The 18 T cell receptor beta chains below come from one sample, sequenced in a study of blood T cell repertoires in COVID-19. Some clones are missing from TCRdb's copy, which holds only in-frame ones; the method was immunoSEQ multiplex PCR. The sample gives roughly 85,000 clones, 60% to 80% of which show up once; over 9.5% is in the top ten. Source material: peripheral blood. The receptors stem from a human donor in a cohort sampled during active COVID-19.

V and J are TRBV5-1 and TRBJ1-1, with D perhaps matching TRBD1 (6 bases). The CDR3 covers 16 residues. Deletions cut 2 bases from V and 3 bases from J, with 17 bases between. Germline V gene lookup returns CDR1 SGHRS and CDR2 YFSETQ. CDR3 in amino acids: CASSFGRGPPDTEAFF. Here the CDR3 DNA reads TGCGCCAGCAGCTTCGGGCGGGGGCCCCCGGACACTGAAGCTTTCTTT.

This clone was observed once. V and J are TRBV5-6 and TRBJ1-5; D not resolved. The CDR3 runs 15 residues. Trimming shortened V by 4 bases and J by 0 bases, and 11 bases separated the two germline ends. Germline CDR1 and CDR2: SGHDT and YYEEEE. The CDR3 DNA reads as TGTGCCAGCAGCCGATCACCCTATAGCAATCAGCCCCAGCATTTT. Translation: CASSRSPYSNQPQHF.

V gene TRBV24-1 combines with J gene TRBJ2-3, with D maybe TRBD2 (7 bases). CDR1 KGHDR and CDR2 SFDVKD come from the germline V gene. V lost 6 bases and J lost 4, with 13 bases in between. The CDR3 is 14 amino acids. CDR3 loop: CATSTRGAPDTQYF. CDR3 nucleotides: TGTGCCACCAGTACTCGGGGGGCGCCAGATACGCAGTATTTT.

The rearrangement uses TRBV7-9 and TRBJ2-7; no clear D gene. The V and J ends lost 1 base and 2 bases respectively, with 12 bases between them. Germline loops: CDR1 SEHNR, CDR2 FQNEAQ (reference sequence). This CDR3 contains 15 residues. The CDR3: CASSLGDSGAYEQYF. CDR3 DNA sequence: TGTGCCAGCAGCTTAGGAGACTCCGGAGCCTACGAGCAGTACTTC. Together with reference TRBV7-9 and TRBJ2-7, the CDR3 gives the full variable domain: DTGVSQNPRHKITKRGQNVTFRCDPISEHNRLYWYRQTLGQGPEFLTYFQNEAQLEKSRLLSDRFSAERPKGSFSTLEIQRTEQGDSAMYLCASSLGDSGAYEQYFGPGTRLTVT.

V gene TRBV5-1 combines with J gene TRBJ1-1; D may be TRBD1 (6 bases). Germline CDR1 SGHRS, CDR2 YFSETQ. The CDR3 runs 15 residues. V dropped 1 base and J dropped 2 bases, with 12 bases sitting between them. The DNA of the CDR3 is TGCGCCAGCAGCTTGTTAACAGGGTCAAACACTGAAGCTTTCTTT. Protein sequence: CASSLLTGSNTEAFF.

V gene TRBV2 combines with J gene TRBJ1-5, with D possibly matching TRBD1 (5 bases). V was shortened by 7 bases and J by 1 base, with 11 bases between the two germline ends. Germline V gene sequence: CDR1 SNHLY, CDR2 FYNNEI. The CDR3 consists of 14 residues. CDR3 amino acids: CASNREGSNQPQHF. CDR3 DNA: TGTGCCAGCAATCGGGAGGGGAGCAATCAGCCCCAGCATTTT.

This chain connects TRBV18 to TRBJ2-1, with TRBD2 matching over 10 bases. Trimming cost V 2 bases and J 4 bases; bases outside gene matches: 8. This CDR3 comprises 17 residues. Germline CDR1 is KGHSH and CDR2 is LQKENI. CDR3 residues: CASSPTQRGGSYNEQFF. In DNA form, the CDR3 reads TGTGCCAGCTCACCAACTCAGCGGGGGGGTTCATACAATGAGCAGTTCTTC.

J is TRBJ1-2 and V is TRBV5-1, with 8 bases fitting TRBD1. CDR3 length: 15 residues. Looked up from germline, CDR1 is SGHRS and CDR2 is YFSETQ. The ends lost 0 bases at V and 0 bases at J; junction bases unmatched: 1. The CDR3 DNA sequence: TGCGCCAGCAGCTTGGGGGACAGGACTAACTATGGCTACACCTTC. Translated: CASSLGDRTNYGYTF.

A single count supports this clone. This sequence joins TRBV5-1 and TRBJ1-2; the match to TRBD1 covers 8 bases. V dropped 2 bases and J dropped 3; count of bases not matched to a gene: 3. Germline CDR1 reads SGHRS; CDR2 reads YFSETQ. The CDR3 contains 14 residues. The CDR3 coding sequence is TGCGCCAGCAGCTTTGACAGGGGCGACTATGGCTACACCTTC. This encodes CASSFDRGDYGYTF.

The chain joins TRBV4-3 to TRBJ2-7, with D possibly TRBD2 on 6 matching bases. Germline-derived CDR1 and CDR2 are LGHNA and YSLEER. The V and J ends lost 3 bases and 3 bases respectively, with 12 bases between them. This CDR3 has 14 amino acids. CDR3 protein: CASSQATGGYEQYF. The DNA of the CDR3 is TGCGCCAGCAGCCAGGCAACCGGGGGCTACGAGCAGTACTTC.

The genes are TRBV4-3 and TRBJ2-3, with D perhaps matching TRBD2 (7 bases). The V gene lost 4 bases and the J gene lost 3 bases, with 11 bases spanning the gap. The CDR3 loop spans 14 amino acids. From germline, CDR1 is LGHNA and CDR2 YSLEER. Here the CDR3 DNA reads TGCGCCAGCAGCCTAGGGGGGGGTACAGATACGCAGTATTTT. Its protein product is CASSLGGGTDTQYF.

The chain is built from TRBV6-6 and TRBJ1-3; no clear D gene. Germline assignment: CDR1 MNHNY and CDR2 SVGAGI (reference sequence). The CDR3 runs to 16 residues. V lost 3 bases and J 5 bases, leaving 17 bases between the germline ends. CDR3: CASSYDRGNGRNTIYF. The CDR3 region has the DNA TGTGCCAGCAGTTATGATCGAGGGAACGGGAGAAACACCATATATTTT.

The chain has TRBV19 and TRBJ1-3; TRBD1 might be the D (5 bases). This CDR3 contains 13 residues. V lost 4 bases and J lost 5, with 9 bases in between. In germline, CDR1 is LNHDA, CDR2 SQIVND (reference sequence). The CDR3 DNA reads as TGTGCCAGTAGTAGGGACTTACGAAACACCATATATTTT. Translated: CASSRDLRNTIYF.

This sequence joins TRBV19 and TRBJ1-4, with D unclear. The CDR3 loop spans 14 amino acids. Germline-derived CDR1 and CDR2 are LNHDA and SQIVND (reference sequence). V lost 5 bases and J 4 bases, leaving 11 bases between the germline ends. The CDR3 spells CASSAGYNNEKLFF. Written as DNA, the CDR3 is TGTGCCAGTAGTGCCGGGTACAATAATGAAAAACTGTTTTTT.

This clone was counted between two and nine times. The CDR3 protein is CASSLAAESPLHF. CDR3 coding DNA: TGCGCCAGCAGCTTGGCCGCGGAATCACCCCTCCACTTT. The V call is TRBV5-1, the J call TRBJ1-6; D remains unclear. Looked up from germline, CDR1 is SGHRS and CDR2 is YFSETQ. The CDR3 has 13 residues. V was pared by 0 bases and J by 10 bases, with 8 bases between.

The CDR3 nucleotides are TGTGCCAGCAGTTACGACAGCGCTAATGAAAAACTGTTTTTT. This translates into CASSYDSANEKLFF. The chain has TRBV6-2 or TRBV6-3 and TRBJ1-4; TRBD1 might be the D (5 bases). Per the germline V gene, CDR1 is MNHEY and CDR2 is SVGEGT. Trimming cost V 2 bases and J 3 bases, with 7 bases left between them. The length of the CDR3 is 14 residues.

The chain recombines TRBV28 with TRBJ1-2, with 10 positions matching TRBD1. Germline V gene data show CDR1 as MDHEN and CDR2 as SYDVKM. The CDR3 contains 12 residues. V lost 6 bases to trimming and J lost 9 bases; unmatched junction nucleotides: 4. CDR3 region: CASRGQGISYTF. As DNA, the CDR3 is TGTGCCAGCAGGGGACAGGGGATAAGCTACACCTTC.

In this sample, this clone turned up a few times. The chain employs TRBV5-6 and TRBJ1-1; 7 bases line up with TRBD1. The CDR3 covers 13 residues. The ends lost 4 bases at V and 10 bases at J; junction bases unmatched: 10. CDR1 SGHDT and CDR2 YYEEEE come from the germline V gene. The CDR3 sequence: CASSRTGYDGAFF. DNA of the CDR3: TGTGCCAGCAGCCGGACAGGTTATGACGGAGCTTTCTTT.